This is a list of T cell receptor beta chains from one sample in a study of T-cell memory formation after mild COVID-19. TCRdb itself ran the 5' RACE reads through MiXCR, one entry per CDR3 protein. Of about 150,000 distinct CDR3 sequences in the sample, 10% to 15% were seen once. The material sequenced was PBMCs or a T cell subset sorted from them (not recorded which). The source is a man aged 18-30 years who had mild COVID-19 (a few samples of this study predate the infection). Cell type and time point are not known. CDR3s include the opening cysteine and the closing phenylalanine or tryptophan. The D gene is left open where the match is weak. Size values are once, few and many counts, or a class for expanded clones, and some rows have none.

J,D,V,length,size,CDR3,DNA
TRBJ1-1,.,TRBV10-1,13,.,CASSGQFNTEAFF,TGCGCCAGCTCCGGACAGTTCAACACTGAAGCTTTCTTT
TRBJ1-2,.,TRBV18,14,.,CASSPNRPEYGYTF,TGTGCCAGCTCACCAAATAGGCCGGAGTATGGCTACACCTTC
TRBJ2-1,.,TRBV6-5,17,many,CASSSHGGRKGVGEQFF,TGTGCCAGCAGTTCCCACGGGGGCCGTAAGGGGGTCGGTGAGCAGTTCTTC
TRBJ2-1,.,TRBV7-7,13,.,CASSTTRFNEQFF,TGTGCCAGCAGCACAACCCGCTTCAATGAGCAGTTCTTC
TRBJ1-1,.,TRBV7-9,11,.,CASSLADEAFF,TGTGCCAGCAGCTTAGCTGATGAAGCTTTCTTT
TRBJ2-5,.,TRBV6-5,14,.,CASSQRQGRETQYF,TGTGCCAGCAGTCAGCGCCAGGGGCGAGAGACCCAGTACTTC
TRBJ2-3,.,TRBV5-4,15,few,CASRAGTEYTDTQYF,TGTGCCAGCAGGGCCGGGACGGAGTACACAGATACGCAGTATTTT
TRBJ1-1,TRBD1,TRBV3-1,16,.,CASSQVPTGGLTEAFF,TGTGCCAGCAGCCAAGTCCCGACAGGGGGCTTGACTGAAGCTTTCTTT
TRBJ1-6,.,TRBV28,12,.,CASRPGVRPLHF,TGTGCCAGCAGGCCAGGGGTCAGACCCCTCCACTTT
TRBJ2-3,.,TRBV6-5,14,few,CASSYSNILDTQYF,TGTGCCAGCAGTTACTCGAATATCTTGGATACGCAGTATTTT
TRBJ2-7,.,TRBV6-5,12,.,CASTRPYGEQYF,TGTGCCAGCACCCGCCCCTATGGCGAGCAGTACTTC
TRBJ1-1,.,TRBV7-2,15,many,CASSLEAGKNTEAFF,TGTGCCAGCAGCTTAGAGGCGGGGAAGAACACTGAAGCTTTCTTT
TRBJ1-5,.,TRBV6-5,15,.,CASSYSRVQNQPQHF,TGTGCCAGCAGTTATAGCAGGGTTCAAAATCAGCCCCAGCATTTT
TRBJ1-2,.,TRBV20-1,14,.,CSARDRGDGSGYTF,TGCAGTGCTAGAGATCGGGGTGATGGTAGTGGCTACACCTTC
TRBJ2-2,.,TRBV11-2,14,.,CASSKDRNTGELFF,TGTGCCAGCAGCAAGGACAGGAACACCGGGGAGCTGTTTTTT
TRBJ2-2,TRBD2,TRBV7-3,15,few,CASSPRSSGGEELFF,TGTGCCAGCAGCCCCAGGTCTAGCGGGGGGGAGGAGCTGTTTTTT
TRBJ1-1,.,TRBV9,15,many,CASSVDSIWNTEAFF,TGTGCCAGCAGCGTTGATTCCATTTGGAACACTGAAGCTTTCTTT
TRBJ2-3,TRBD1,TRBV10-1,16,.,CASSESSRGSTDTQYF,TGCGCCAGCAGTGAGTCGAGCAGGGGGAGCACAGATACGCAGTATTTT
TRBJ1-5,.,TRBV5-1,15,few,CASSFAAGGNQPQHF,TGCGCCAGCAGCTTCGCTGCAGGGGGCAATCAGCCCCAGCATTTT
TRBJ1-1,TRBD1,TRBV18,14,.,CASSPRQGDTEAFF,TGTGCCAGCAGCCCCCGACAGGGTGACACTGAAGCTTTCTTT
TRBJ2-1,.,TRBV5-1,14,.,CASSLGGGRNEQFF,TGCGCCAGCAGCTTGGGAGGCGGAAGGAATGAGCAGTTCTTC
TRBJ1-2,TRBD1,TRBV10-3,11,.,CAIRDRGGYTF,TGTGCCATCAGGGACAGGGGGGGCTACACCTTC
TRBJ1-6,TRBD1,TRBV20-1,15,.,CSAPGQGAGDSPLHF,TGCAGTGCCCCCGGACAGGGGGCCGGAGATTCACCCCTCCACTTT
TRBJ2-1,TRBD1,TRBV5-1,15,.,CASSQTGWVVDEQFF,TGCGCCAGCAGTCAGACAGGGTGGGTGGTCGATGAGCAGTTCTTC
TRBJ2-5,.,TRBV25-1,13,.,CASSEVGGETQYF,TGTGCCAGCAGTGAAGTCGGAGGGGAGACCCAGTACTTC
TRBJ2-7,.,TRBV16,14,few,CASSQLTLSYEQYF,TGTGCCAGCAGCCAATTGACGCTCTCCTACGAGCAGTACTTC
TRBJ2-1,TRBD1,TRBV5-1,16,many,CASSPPGTGGYNEQFF,TGCGCCAGCAGCCCGCCCGGGACAGGGGGCTACAATGAGCAGTTCTTC
TRBJ2-7,.,TRBV20-1,12,.,CSARRGNREQYF,TGCAGTGCTAGACGGGGTAATCGGGAGCAGTACTTC
TRBJ2-5,TRBD1,TRBV10-3,13,.,CAISQGQPETQYF,TGTGCCATCAGCCAGGGACAGCCAGAGACCCAGTACTTC
TRBJ2-7,TRBD2,TRBV7-2,14,few,CASSLSGGTYEQYF,TGTGCCAGCAGCCTTAGCGGGGGAACCTACGAGCAGTACTTC
TRBJ2-5,TRBD1,TRBV20-1,14,many,CSALRLDREETQYF,TGCAGTGCCCTGCGGCTGGACAGGGAAGAGACCCAGTACTTC
TRBJ2-3,TRBD2,TRBV18,16,few,CASSLNSAGGTDTQYF,TGTGCCAGCTCACTCAATTCGGCGGGGGGCACAGATACGCAGTATTTT
TRBJ1-2,TRBD1,TRBV6-5,14,few,CASTDRQGLDGYTF,TGTGCCAGCACCGACCGACAGGGACTAGATGGCTACACCTTC
TRBJ2-5,.,TRBV3-1,15,few,CASSQAGGPKETQYF,TGTGCCAGCAGCCAAGCCGGGGGGCCGAAAGAGACCCAGTACTTC
TRBJ1-2,TRBD1,TRBV9,16,many,CASSVASRGGPSGYTF,TGTGCCAGCAGCGTAGCTTCGAGAGGGGGCCCTTCAGGCTACACCTTC
TRBJ2-6,.,TRBV6-2/TRBV6-3,15,.,CASSYSASGANVLTF,TGTGCCAGCAGTTACTCGGCCTCTGGGGCCAACGTCCTGACTTTC
TRBJ2-3,.,TRBV6-5,17,once,CASSYSLRGVYTDTQYF,TGTGCCAGCAGTTACTCGTTGCGTGGGGTCTACACAGATACGCAGTATTTT